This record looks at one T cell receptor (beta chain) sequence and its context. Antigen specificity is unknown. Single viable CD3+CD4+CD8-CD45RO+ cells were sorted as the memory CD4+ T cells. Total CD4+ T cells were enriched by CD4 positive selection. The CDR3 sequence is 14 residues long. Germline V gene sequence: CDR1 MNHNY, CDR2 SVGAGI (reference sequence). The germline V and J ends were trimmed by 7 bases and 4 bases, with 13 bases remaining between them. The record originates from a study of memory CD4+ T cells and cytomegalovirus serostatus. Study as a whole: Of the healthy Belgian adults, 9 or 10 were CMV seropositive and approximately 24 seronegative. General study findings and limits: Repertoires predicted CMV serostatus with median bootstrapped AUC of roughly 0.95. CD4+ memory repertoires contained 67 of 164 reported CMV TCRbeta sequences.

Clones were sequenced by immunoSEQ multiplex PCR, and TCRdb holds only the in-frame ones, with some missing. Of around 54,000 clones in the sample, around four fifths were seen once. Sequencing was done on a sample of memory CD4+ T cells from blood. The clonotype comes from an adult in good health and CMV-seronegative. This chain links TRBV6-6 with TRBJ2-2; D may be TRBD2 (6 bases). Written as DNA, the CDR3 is TGTGCCAGCACTCGGGTTAGCGGCACCGGGGAGCTGTTTTTT. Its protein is CASTRVSGTGELFF.